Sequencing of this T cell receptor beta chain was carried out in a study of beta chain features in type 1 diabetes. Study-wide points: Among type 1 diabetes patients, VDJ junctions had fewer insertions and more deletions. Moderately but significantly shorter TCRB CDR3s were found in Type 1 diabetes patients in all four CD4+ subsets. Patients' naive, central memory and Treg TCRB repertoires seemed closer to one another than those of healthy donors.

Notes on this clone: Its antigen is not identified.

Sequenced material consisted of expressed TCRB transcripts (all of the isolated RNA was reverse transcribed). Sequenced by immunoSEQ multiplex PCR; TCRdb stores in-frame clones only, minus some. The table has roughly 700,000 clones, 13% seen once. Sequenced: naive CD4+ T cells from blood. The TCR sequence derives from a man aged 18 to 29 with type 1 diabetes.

The CDR3, as DNA: TGTGCCAGCGCAACTCGTAGGGGGCCCAAAAACATTCAGTACTTC. It translates to CASATRRGPKNIQYF. V usage is TRBV27 and J usage is TRBJ2-4; 7 nucleotides match TRBD1. J lost 2 bases, V lost 8 bases, and 9 bases had no gene match. The CDR3 spans 15 residues. The germline V gene encodes CDR1 MNHEY and CDR2 SMNVEV (reference sequence).